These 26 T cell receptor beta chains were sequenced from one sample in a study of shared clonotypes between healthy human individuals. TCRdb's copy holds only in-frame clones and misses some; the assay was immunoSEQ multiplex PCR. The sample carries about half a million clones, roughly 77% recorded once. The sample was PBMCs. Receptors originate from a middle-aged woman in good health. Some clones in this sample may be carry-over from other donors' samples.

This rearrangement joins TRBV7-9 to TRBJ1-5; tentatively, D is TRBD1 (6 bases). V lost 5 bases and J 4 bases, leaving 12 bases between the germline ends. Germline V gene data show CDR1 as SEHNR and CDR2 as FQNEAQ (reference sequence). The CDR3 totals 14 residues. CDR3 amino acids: CASSAGADNQPQHF. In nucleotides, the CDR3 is TGTGCCAGCAGCGCGGGGGCAGATAATCAGCCCCAGCATTTT.

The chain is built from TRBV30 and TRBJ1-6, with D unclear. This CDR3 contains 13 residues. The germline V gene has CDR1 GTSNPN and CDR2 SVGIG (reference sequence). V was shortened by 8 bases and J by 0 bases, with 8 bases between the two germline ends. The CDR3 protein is CAIQLSYNSPLHF. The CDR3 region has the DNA TGTGCCATACAGCTCTCCTATAATTCACCCCTCCACTTT.

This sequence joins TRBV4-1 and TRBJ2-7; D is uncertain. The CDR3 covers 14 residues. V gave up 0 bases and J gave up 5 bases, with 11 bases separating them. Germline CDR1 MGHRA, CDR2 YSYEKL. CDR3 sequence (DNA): TGCGCCAGCAGCCAAGATCATGGATTGGACGAGCAGTACTTC. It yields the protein CASSQDHGLDEQYF.

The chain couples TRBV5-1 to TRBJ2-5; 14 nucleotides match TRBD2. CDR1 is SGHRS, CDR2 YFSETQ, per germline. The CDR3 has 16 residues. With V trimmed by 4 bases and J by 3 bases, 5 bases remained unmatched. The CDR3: CASSKRLAGGEETQYF. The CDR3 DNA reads TGCGCCAGCAGCAAGCGACTAGCGGGAGGGGAAGAGACCCAGTACTTC.

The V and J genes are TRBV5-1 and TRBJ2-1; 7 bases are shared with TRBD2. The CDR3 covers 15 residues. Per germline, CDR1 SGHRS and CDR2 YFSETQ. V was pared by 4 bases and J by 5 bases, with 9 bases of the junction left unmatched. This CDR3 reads CASSPRGAGNNEQFF. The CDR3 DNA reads TGCGCCAGCAGCCCTCGCGGAGCGGGAAACAATGAGCAGTTCTTC.

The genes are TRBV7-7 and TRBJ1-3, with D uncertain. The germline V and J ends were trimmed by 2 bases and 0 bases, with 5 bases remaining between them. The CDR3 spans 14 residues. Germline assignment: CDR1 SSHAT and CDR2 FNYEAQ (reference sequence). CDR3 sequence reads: CASSLSGSGNTIYF. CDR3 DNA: TGTGCCAGCAGCTTATCAGGCTCTGGAAACACCATATATTTT.

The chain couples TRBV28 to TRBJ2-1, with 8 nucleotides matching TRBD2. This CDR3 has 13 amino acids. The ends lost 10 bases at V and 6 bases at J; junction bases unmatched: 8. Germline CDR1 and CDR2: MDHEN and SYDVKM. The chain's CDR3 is CATGLALFNEQFF. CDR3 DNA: TGTGCCACCGGACTAGCTTTGTTCAATGAGCAGTTCTTC.

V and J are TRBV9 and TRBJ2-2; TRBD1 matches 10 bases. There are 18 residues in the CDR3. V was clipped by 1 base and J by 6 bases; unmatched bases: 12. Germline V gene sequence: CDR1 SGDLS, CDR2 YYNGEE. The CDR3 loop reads CASSVRTGQGVEPGELFF. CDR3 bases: TGTGCCAGCAGCGTAAGGACAGGACAGGGGGTGGAACCCGGGGAGCTGTTTTTT. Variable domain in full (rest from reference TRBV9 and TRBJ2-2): DSGVTQTPKHLITATGQRVTLRCSPRSGDLSVYWYQQSLDQGLQFLIQYYNGEERAKGNILERFSAQQFPDLHSELNLSSLELGDSALYFCASSVRTGQGVEPGELFFGEGSRLTVL.

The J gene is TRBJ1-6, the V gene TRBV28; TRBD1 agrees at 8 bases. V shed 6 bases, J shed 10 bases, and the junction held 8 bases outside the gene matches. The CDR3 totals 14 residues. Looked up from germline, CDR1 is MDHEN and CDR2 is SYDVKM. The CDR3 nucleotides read TGTGCCAGCAGAGGAGGACAGGGTGGCTCACCCCTCCACTTT. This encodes CASRGGQGGSPLHF.

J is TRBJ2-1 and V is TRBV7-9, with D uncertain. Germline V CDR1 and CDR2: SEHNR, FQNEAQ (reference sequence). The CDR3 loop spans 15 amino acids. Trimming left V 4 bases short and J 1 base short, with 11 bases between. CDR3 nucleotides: TGTGCCAGCAGCTCGCGACTGGTGTCCTACAATGAGCAGTTCTTC. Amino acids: CASSSRLVSYNEQFF. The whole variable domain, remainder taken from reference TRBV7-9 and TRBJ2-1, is DTGVSQNPRHKITKRGQNVTFRCDPISEHNRLYWYRQTLGQGPEFLTYFQNEAQLEKSRLLSDRFSAERPKGSFSTLEIQRTEQGDSAMYLCASSSRLVSYNEQFFGPGTRLTVL.

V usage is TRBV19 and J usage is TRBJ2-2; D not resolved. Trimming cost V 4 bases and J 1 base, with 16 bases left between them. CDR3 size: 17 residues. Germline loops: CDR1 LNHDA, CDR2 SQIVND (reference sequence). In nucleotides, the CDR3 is TGTGCCAGTAGTAGCCCACCCGAGGAGCGGAACACCGGGGAGCTGTTTTTT. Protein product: CASSSPPEERNTGELFF.

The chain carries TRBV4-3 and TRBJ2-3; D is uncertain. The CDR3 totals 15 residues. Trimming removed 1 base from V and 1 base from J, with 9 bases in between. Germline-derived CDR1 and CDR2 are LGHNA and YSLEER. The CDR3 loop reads CASSQAFEGTDTQYF. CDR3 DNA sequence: TGCGCCAGCAGCCAAGCCTTCGAGGGCACAGATACGCAGTATTTT.

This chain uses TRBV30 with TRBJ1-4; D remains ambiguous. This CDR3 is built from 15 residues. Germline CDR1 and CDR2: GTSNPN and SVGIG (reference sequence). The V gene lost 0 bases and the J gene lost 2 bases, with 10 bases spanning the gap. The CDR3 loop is CAWSVKGATNEKLFF. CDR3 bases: TGTGCCTGGAGTGTAAAGGGTGCGACTAATGAAAAACTGTTTTTT.

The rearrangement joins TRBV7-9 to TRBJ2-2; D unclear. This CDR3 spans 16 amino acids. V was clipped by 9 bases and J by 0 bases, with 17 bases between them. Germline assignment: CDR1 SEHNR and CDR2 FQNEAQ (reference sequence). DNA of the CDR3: TGTGCCAGTACCTTCGCGTTAACACCGAACACCGGGGAGCTGTTTTTT. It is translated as CASTFALTPNTGELFF.

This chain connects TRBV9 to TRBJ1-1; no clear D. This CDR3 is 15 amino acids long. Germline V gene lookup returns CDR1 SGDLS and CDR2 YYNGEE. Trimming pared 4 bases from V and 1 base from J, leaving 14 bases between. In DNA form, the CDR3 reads TGTGCCAGCAGCCCTCTAAGGCAGACGAACACTGAAGCTTTCTTT. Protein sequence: CASSPLRQTNTEAFF.

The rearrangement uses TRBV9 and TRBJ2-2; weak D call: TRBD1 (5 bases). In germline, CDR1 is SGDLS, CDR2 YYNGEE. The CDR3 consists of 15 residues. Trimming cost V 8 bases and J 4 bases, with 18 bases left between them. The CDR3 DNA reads TGTGCCAGTCGTGCAGGGAACCTTGGCACCGGGGAGCTGTTTTTT. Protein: CASRAGNLGTGELFF.

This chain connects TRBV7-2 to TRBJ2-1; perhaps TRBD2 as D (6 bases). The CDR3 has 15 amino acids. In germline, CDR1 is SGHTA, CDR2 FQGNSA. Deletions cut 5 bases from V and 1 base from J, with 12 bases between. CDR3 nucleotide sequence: TGTGCCAGCAGCATTTTAGCGGTATCCTACAATGAGCAGTTCTTC. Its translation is CASSILAVSYNEQFF.

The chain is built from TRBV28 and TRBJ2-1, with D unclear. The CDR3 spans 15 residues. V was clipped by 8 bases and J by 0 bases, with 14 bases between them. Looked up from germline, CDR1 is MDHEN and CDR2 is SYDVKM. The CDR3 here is CASPRPESSYNEQFF. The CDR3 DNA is TGTGCCAGCCCACGGCCAGAGAGCTCCTACAATGAGCAGTTCTTC.

CDR3 loop: CASSRNRGLAGTEQYF. As DNA, the CDR3 is TGTGCCAGCAGCCGGAACCGGGGACTAGCGGGAACCGAGCAGTACTTC. V usage is TRBV28 and J usage is TRBJ2-7; 13 bases agree with TRBD2. V lost 6 bases, J lost 6 bases, and 11 bases stayed unmatched. Germline CDR1 reads MDHEN; CDR2 reads SYDVKM. CDR3 length: 16 amino acids.

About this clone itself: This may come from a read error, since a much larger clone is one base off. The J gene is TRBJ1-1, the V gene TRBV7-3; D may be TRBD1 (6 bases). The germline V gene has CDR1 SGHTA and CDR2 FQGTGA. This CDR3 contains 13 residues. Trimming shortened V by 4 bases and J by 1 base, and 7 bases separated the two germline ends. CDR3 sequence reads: CASSWGQNTEAFF. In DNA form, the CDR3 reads TGTGCCAGCAGCTGGGGACAGAACACTGAAGCTTTCTTT.

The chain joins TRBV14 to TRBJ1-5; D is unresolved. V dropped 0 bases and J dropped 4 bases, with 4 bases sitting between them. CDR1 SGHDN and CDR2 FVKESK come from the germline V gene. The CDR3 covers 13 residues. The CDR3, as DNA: TGTGCCAGCAGCCAAGATGGGAATCAGCCCCAGCATTTT. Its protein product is CASSQDGNQPQHF.

The DNA for the CDR3 is TGTGCCAGCAGTTTCGGGGGGTTGAACACTGAAGCTTTCTTT. Protein product: CASSFGGLNTEAFF. The chain links TRBV28 to TRBJ1-1, with D perhaps matching TRBD1 (5 bases). The germline V and J ends were trimmed by 3 bases and 0 bases, with 8 bases remaining between them. Germline values: CDR1 MDHEN, CDR2 SYDVKM. CDR3 length equals 14 residues. Full variable domain (rest looked up from reference TRBV28 and TRBJ1-1): DVKVTQSSRYLVKRTGEKVFLECVQDMDHENMFWYRQDPGLGLRLIYFSYDVKMKEKGDIPEGYSVSREKKERFSLILESASTNQTSMYLCASSFGGLNTEAFFGQGTRLTVV.

CDR3 region: CASMPRGTGKYEQYF. In DNA, the CDR3 is TGTGCCAGCATGCCCCGCGGGACAGGGAAATACGAGCAGTACTTC. The chain couples TRBV2 to TRBJ2-5, with 9 bases matching TRBD1. The J call may not be correct, given that the DNA end is closer to TRBJ2-7. The CDR3 runs to 15 residues. Germline assignment: CDR1 SNHLY and CDR2 FYNNEI.

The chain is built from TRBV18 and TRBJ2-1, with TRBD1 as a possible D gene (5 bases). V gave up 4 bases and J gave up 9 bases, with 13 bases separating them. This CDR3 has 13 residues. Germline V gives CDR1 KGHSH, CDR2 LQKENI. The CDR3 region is CASSQGFGGEQFF. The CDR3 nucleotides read TGTGCCAGCTCACAGGGGTTCGGTGGTGAGCAGTTCTTC.

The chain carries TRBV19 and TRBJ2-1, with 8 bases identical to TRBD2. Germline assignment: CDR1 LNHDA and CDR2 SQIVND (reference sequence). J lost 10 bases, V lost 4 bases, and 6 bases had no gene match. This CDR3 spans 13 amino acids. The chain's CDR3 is CASSNGLAEEQFF. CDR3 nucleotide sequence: TGTGCCAGTAGTAACGGACTAGCCGAGGAGCAGTTCTTC.

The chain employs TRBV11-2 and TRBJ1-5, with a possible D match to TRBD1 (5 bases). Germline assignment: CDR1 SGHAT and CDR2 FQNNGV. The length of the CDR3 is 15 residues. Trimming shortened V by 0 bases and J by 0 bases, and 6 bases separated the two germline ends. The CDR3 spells CASSLEGDSNQPQHF. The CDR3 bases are TGTGCCAGCAGCTTAGAGGGGGATAGCAATCAGCCCCAGCATTTT. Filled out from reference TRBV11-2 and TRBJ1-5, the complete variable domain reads EAGVAQSPRYKIIEKRQSVAFWCNPISGHATLYWYQQILGQGPKLLIQFQNNGVVDDSQLPKDRFSAERLKGVDSTLKIQPAKLEDSAVYLCASSLEGDSNQPQHFGDGTRLSIL.